The next 22 T cell receptor beta chains were all read from a single sample in a study of cytomegalovirus exposure and HLA in healthy donors (dated by TCRdb to about 2017). Library prep was done by the immunoSEQ multiplex PCR assay. For the multiplex PCR, a mixture combining 60 forward primers for TCR Vbeta segments and 13 reverse primers for TCR Jbeta segments was used. TCRdb took this table from immuneACCESS and kept in-frame rearrangements with V and J called. Such tables lack part of the clones; where checked against another copy, unresolved V genes explain under half of the gap, and the rest is unexplained. Recorded for this sample are around 140,000 clones; over 60% of them occurred a single time. The ten top clones hold over 0.8% of the sample. Material: PBMCs. The receptor source for this set is a woman aged 55-69 years in good health and CMV-seronegative.

The V and J genes are TRBV28 and TRBJ1-1; D unclear. The CDR3 length is 11 residues. Between the trimmed V and J ends, which lost 3 bases and 7 bases, there was a span of 6 bases. CDR1 MDHEN and CDR2 SYDVKM come from the germline V gene. CDR3 amino acids: CASSFVSEAFF. CDR3 DNA: TGTGCCAGCAGTTTTGTGAGTGAAGCTTTCTTT.

The rearrangement uses TRBV5-1 and TRBJ2-3; perhaps TRBD2 as D (7 bases). Trimming took off 7 bases at V and 0 bases at J, with 12 bases between the two ends. The CDR3 runs 14 residues. From germline, CDR1 is SGHRS and CDR2 YFSETQ. CDR3 sequence (DNA): TGCGCCAGCGGGGGGGGGCGAAGCACAGATACGCAGTATTTT. Translated, it gives CASGGGRSTDTQYF.

The V call is TRBV19, the J call TRBJ2-5, with 10 bases aligning to TRBD1. Trimming took 4 bases from V and 3 from J; bases not matched to a gene: 8. This CDR3 spans 16 amino acids. Germline V gene data show CDR1 as LNHDA and CDR2 as SQIVND (reference sequence). CDR3 sequence reads: CASSKGTGAPKETQYF. CDR3 nucleotide sequence: TGTGCCAGTAGTAAGGGGACAGGGGCCCCGAAAGAGACCCAGTACTTC.

The rearrangement joins TRBV5-4 to TRBJ2-1; the match to TRBD1 covers 10 bases. Looked up from germline, CDR1 is SGHNT and CDR2 is YYREEE (reference sequence). V trimming: 4 bases; J trimming: 8 bases; junction bases outside the gene matches: 6. This CDR3 is built from 14 residues. The CDR3 nucleotides are TGTGCCAGCAGCAGGGGACAGGGGTGGGATGAGCAGTTCTTC. Protein product: CASSRGQGWDEQFF.

The V and J genes are TRBV5-4 and TRBJ2-1; 7 nucleotides align to TRBD2. This CDR3 comprises 13 residues. Germline CDR1 is SGHNT and CDR2 is YYREEE (reference sequence). Trimming cost V 2 bases and J 6 bases; bases outside gene matches: 2. The CDR3 loop reads CASSFLAVNEQFF. CDR3 DNA: TGTGCCAGCAGCTTTCTAGCGGTCAATGAGCAGTTCTTC.

The V and J genes are TRBV5-1 and TRBJ2-3, with 8 bases that match TRBD2. Germline CDR1 and CDR2: SGHRS and YFSETQ. The V segment lost 4 bases and the J segment 1 base; nucleotides outside the gene matches: 11. This CDR3 contains 17 residues. In DNA form, the CDR3 reads TGCGCCAGCAGCCCAGACGGAAGAGCGGGAGGCACAGATACGCAGTATTTT. Translation: CASSPDGRAGGTDTQYF.

The J gene is TRBJ2-7, the V gene TRBV28; D perhaps matches TRBD1 (6 bases). The CDR3 consists of 17 residues. Trimming left V 2 bases short and J 2 bases short, with 19 bases between. CDR1 and CDR2 from the germline V gene are MDHEN and SYDVKM. The DNA for the CDR3 is TGTGCCAGCAGTTTAAACCGGTGGGGGCGGAACCCCTACGAGCAGTACTTC. The encoded protein is CASSLNRWGRNPYEQYF.

J is TRBJ1-1 and V is TRBV5-1; D remains unclear. The CDR3 is 14 residues long. With 7 bases removed from V and 1 base from J, the gap between germline ends came to 14 bases. In germline, CDR1 is SGHRS, CDR2 YFSETQ. The CDR3 loop reads CASASGPGNTEAFF. The DNA of the CDR3 is TGCGCCAGCGCCTCTGGGCCAGGGAACACTGAAGCTTTCTTT.

This clone occurred a few times. The chain recombines TRBV6-1 with TRBJ2-1, with D perhaps TRBD1 (6 bases). CDR1 MNHNS and CDR2 SASEGT come from the germline V gene. The CDR3 is 12 amino acids. V was trimmed by 6 bases and J by 12 bases, leaving 15 bases between them. CDR3 loop: CASSSHRDTQFF. CDR3 DNA: TGTGCCAGCAGCTCACACAGGGATACGCAGTTCTTC.

The V call is TRBV10-1, the J call TRBJ2-7; D unresolved. Germline V gene data show CDR1 as WNHNN and CDR2 as SYGVQD (reference sequence). Trimming stripped 3 bases from V and 0 bases from J, with 9 bases between. CDR3 size: 14 residues. CDR3 loop: CASSDGGSSYEQYF. Written as DNA, the CDR3 is TGCGCCAGCAGTGATGGTGGCAGCTCCTACGAGCAGTACTTC.

J is TRBJ2-7 and V is TRBV28; 8 bases align to TRBD2. The CDR3 loop spans 14 amino acids. The V segment lost 5 bases and the J segment 2 bases; nucleotides outside the gene matches: 5. Germline CDR1 is MDHEN and CDR2 is SYDVKM. The CDR3 bases are TGTGCCAGCAGTGCGGCTAGCGGGCCCTACGAGCAGTACTTC. Encoded protein: CASSAASGPYEQYF.

The gene calls are TRBV7-2 and TRBJ1-1, with TRBD1 matching over 9 bases. Germline V CDR1 and CDR2: SGHTA, FQGNSA. CDR3 size: 15 residues. Unmatched junction bases numbered 4, after V lost 5 bases and J lost 0 bases. Written as DNA, the CDR3 is TGTGCCAGCAGCCCACAGGGGGCTGTGAACACTGAAGCTTTCTTT. Encoded protein: CASSPQGAVNTEAFF.

The chain joins TRBV18 to TRBJ1-1, with D possibly matching TRBD1 (6 bases). Between the trimmed V and J ends, which lost 4 bases and 4 bases, there was a span of 19 bases. The CDR3 contains 16 residues. Germline values: CDR1 KGHSH, CDR2 LQKENI. CDR3 sequence: CASSRMDTGSGTEAFF. The CDR3 nucleotides are TGTGCCAGCTCACGAATGGATACAGGGTCGGGCACTGAAGCTTTCTTT.

The V call is TRBV19, the J call TRBJ2-3; 11 nucleotides line up with TRBD2. V was pared by 11 bases and J by 10 bases, with 14 bases of the junction left unmatched. This CDR3 has 14 residues. Germline V CDR1 and CDR2: LNHDA, SQIVND (reference sequence). DNA for the CDR3: TGTGCCGTAACCGGGACTAGCGGTATCCAGGCGCAGTATTTT. Translation gives CAVTGTSGIQAQYF. Combining the CDR3 with reference TRBV19 and TRBJ2-3 gives the whole variable domain DGGITQSPKYLFRKEGQNVTLSCEQNLNHDAMYWYRQDPGQGLRLIYYSQIVNDFQKGDIAEGYSVSREKKESFPLTVTSAQKNPTAFYLCAVTGTSGIQAQYFGPGTRLTVL.

The V gene is TRBV19, the J gene TRBJ2-2, with 11 bases fitting TRBD1. The junction had 5 bases not matched to a gene; V was cut back by 8 bases and J by 6 bases. The CDR3 loop spans 14 amino acids. CDR1 and CDR2 from the germline V gene are LNHDA and SQIVND (reference sequence). This chain's CDR3 is CASRDRGLAGELFF. The CDR3 DNA sequence: TGTGCCAGTCGGGACAGGGGGTTAGCCGGGGAGCTGTTTTTT.

This chain links TRBV6-5 with TRBJ1-3, with unresolved D. The CDR3 contains 16 residues. Looked up from germline, CDR1 is MNHEY and CDR2 is SVGAGI. Trimming pared 0 bases from V and 2 bases from J, leaving 11 bases between. The DNA of the CDR3 is TGTGCCAGCAGTTACTCGAGGTCTCCAGCTGGAAACACCATATATTTT. It yields the protein CASSYSRSPAGNTIYF.

This sequence joins TRBV5-1 and TRBJ1-4; D unclear. Germline V gene sequence: CDR1 SGHRS, CDR2 YFSETQ. V shed 0 bases and J shed 7 bases, with 13 bases lying between them. The CDR3 length is 15 residues. The CDR3 DNA sequence: TGCGCCAGCAGCTTGGATGCAGCGCCTGGTGAAAAACTGTTTTTT. Protein: CASSLDAAPGEKLFF.

The chain uses TRBV4-1 and TRBJ1-1, with unresolved D. Germline V gene sequence: CDR1 MGHRA, CDR2 YSYEKL. Trimming took 0 bases from V and 0 from J, leaving 20 bases between them. The CDR3 sequence is 19 residues long. The CDR3 DNA reads TGCGCCAGCAGCCAAGACAGTGGTGCGGAGACTGGCCTGAACACTGAAGCTTTCTTT. This sequence encodes CASSQDSGAETGLNTEAFF.

This chain connects TRBV2 to TRBJ1-5; no clear D. With 6 bases removed from V and 0 bases from J, the gap between germline ends came to 12 bases. The CDR3 contains 15 residues. CDR1 and CDR2 from the germline V gene are SNHLY and FYNNEI. CDR3 region: CASSGERVSNQPQHF. The CDR3 nucleotides are TGTGCCAGCAGCGGAGAACGGGTTAGCAATCAGCCCCAGCATTTT.

The chain links TRBV9 to TRBJ2-1, with 9 bases matching TRBD2. The CDR3 length is 14 residues. CDR1 and CDR2 (germline): SGDLS, YYNGEE. V trimming: 3 bases; J trimming: 9 bases; junction bases outside the gene matches: 7. The DNA of the CDR3 is TGTGCCAGCAGCGCTAGGACTAGCGAAGGTGAGCAGTTCTTC. Translating gives CASSARTSEGEQFF.

On this clone itself: Germline and junction disagree at one end, which may indicate a read error. The genes are TRBV9 and TRBJ1-1; D gene unclear. Germline V gives CDR1 SGDLS, CDR2 YYNGEE. The CDR3 has 19 amino acids. CDR3 nucleotides: TGTGCCAGCAGCGTAAGCCCTTCCTTTTTTGAGGGAATGAACGCTGAAGCTTTCTTT. Translating it yields CASSVSPSFFEGMNAEAFF.

The chain links TRBV19 to TRBJ2-7; D may be TRBD2 (6 bases). The CDR3 is 16 residues long. Per the germline V gene, CDR1 is LNHDA and CDR2 is SQIVND (reference sequence). Trimming removed 8 bases from V and 4 bases from J, with 24 bases in between. The CDR3 spells CASSRRTGDQIYEQYF. The CDR3 DNA sequence: TGTGCCAGTTCTAGGAGGACGGGGGACCAGATATACGAGCAGTACTTC.